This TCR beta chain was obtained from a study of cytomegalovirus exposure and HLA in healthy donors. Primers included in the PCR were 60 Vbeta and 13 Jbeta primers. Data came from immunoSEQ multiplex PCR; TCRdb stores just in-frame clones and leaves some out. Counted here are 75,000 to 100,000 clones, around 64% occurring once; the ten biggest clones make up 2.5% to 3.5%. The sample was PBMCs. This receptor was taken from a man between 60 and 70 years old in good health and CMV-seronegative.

CDR3 sequence: CASGLRDKVPGGTDTQYF. CDR3 sequence (DNA): TGTGCTAGTGGTTTGAGGGACAAGGTTCCCGGGGGCACAGATACGCAGTATTTT. The chain recombines TRBV12-5 with TRBJ2-3; tentative D call: TRBD1 (6 bases). Deletions cut 2 bases from V and 1 base from J, with 19 bases between. The CDR3 is made up of 18 amino acids. Looked up from germline, CDR1 is LGHNT and CDR2 is FRNRAP.